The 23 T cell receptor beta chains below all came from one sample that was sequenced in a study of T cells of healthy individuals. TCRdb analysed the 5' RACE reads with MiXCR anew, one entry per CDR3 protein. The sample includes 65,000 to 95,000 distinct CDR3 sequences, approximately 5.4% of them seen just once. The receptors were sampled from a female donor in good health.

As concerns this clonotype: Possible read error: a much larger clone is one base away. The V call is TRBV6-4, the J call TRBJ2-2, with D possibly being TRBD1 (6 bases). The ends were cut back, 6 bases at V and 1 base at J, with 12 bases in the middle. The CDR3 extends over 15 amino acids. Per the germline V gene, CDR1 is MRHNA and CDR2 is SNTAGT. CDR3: CASSPGQVNTGELFF. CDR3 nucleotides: TGTGCCAGCAGCCCGGGACAAGTGAACACCGGGGAGCTGTTTTTT.

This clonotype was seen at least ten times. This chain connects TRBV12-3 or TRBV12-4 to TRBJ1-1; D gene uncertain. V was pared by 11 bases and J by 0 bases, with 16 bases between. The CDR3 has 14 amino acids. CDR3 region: CASFRHPMNTEAFF. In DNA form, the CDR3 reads TGTGCCTCCTTCCGGCACCCAATGAACACTGAAGCTTTCTTT.

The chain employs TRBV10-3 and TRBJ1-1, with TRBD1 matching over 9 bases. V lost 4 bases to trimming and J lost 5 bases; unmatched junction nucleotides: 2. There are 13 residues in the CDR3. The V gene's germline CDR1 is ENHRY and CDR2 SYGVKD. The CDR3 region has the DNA TGTGCCATCAGTGGGGACAGGGATACTGAAGCTTTCTTT. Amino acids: CAISGDRDTEAFF.

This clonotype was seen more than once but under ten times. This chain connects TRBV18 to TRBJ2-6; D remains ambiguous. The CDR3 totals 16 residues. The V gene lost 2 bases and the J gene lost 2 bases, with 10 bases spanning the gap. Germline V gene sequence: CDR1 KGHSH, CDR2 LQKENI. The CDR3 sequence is CASSPSQSAGANVLTF. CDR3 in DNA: TGTGCCAGCTCACCATCACAGTCAGCTGGGGCCAACGTCCTGACTTTC. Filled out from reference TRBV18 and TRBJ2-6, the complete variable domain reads NAGVMQNPRHLVRRRGQEARLRCSPMKGHSHVYWYRQLPEEGLKFMVYLQKENIIDESGMPKERFSAEFPKEGPSILRIQQVVRGDSAAYFCASSPSQSAGANVLTFGAGSRLTVL.

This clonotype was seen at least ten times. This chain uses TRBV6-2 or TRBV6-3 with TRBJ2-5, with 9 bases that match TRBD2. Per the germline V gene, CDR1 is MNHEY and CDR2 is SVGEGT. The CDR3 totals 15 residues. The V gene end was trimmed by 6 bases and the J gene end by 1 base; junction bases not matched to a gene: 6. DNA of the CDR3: TGTGCCAGCAGCCACGGGACTAGCTTCCAAGAGACCCAGTACTTC. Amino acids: CASSHGTSFQETQYF.

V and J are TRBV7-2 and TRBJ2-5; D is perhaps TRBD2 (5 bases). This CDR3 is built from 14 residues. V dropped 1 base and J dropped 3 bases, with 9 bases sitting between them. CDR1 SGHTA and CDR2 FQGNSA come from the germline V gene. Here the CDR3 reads CASSLGPGKETQYF. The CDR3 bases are TGTGCCAGCAGCTTAGGTCCGGGAAAAGAGACCCAGTACTTC.

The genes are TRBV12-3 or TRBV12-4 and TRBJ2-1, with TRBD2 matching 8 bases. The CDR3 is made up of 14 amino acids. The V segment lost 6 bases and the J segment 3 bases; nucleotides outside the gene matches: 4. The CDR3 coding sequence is TGTGCCAGCAGGGGCGGGAGGAACTACAATGAGCAGTTCTTC. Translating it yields CASRGGRNYNEQFF.

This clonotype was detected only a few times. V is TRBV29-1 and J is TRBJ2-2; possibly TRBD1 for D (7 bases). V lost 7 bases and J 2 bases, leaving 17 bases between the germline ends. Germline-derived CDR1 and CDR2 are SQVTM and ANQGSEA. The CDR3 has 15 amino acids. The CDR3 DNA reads TGCAGCGCGTGGAGGGGACAGAGCAACACCGGGGAGCTGTTTTTT. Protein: CSAWRGQSNTGELFF.

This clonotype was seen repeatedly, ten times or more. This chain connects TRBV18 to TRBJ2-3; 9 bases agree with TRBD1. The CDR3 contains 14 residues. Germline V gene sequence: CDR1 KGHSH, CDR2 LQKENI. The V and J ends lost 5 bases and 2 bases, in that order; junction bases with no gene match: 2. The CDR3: CASSTGGPTDTQYF. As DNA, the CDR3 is TGTGCCAGCTCAACAGGGGGCCCCACAGATACGCAGTATTTT. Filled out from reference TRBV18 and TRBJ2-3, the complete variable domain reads NAGVMQNPRHLVRRRGQEARLRCSPMKGHSHVYWYRQLPEEGLKFMVYLQKENIIDESGMPKERFSAEFPKEGPSILRIQQVVRGDSAAYFCASSTGGPTDTQYFGPGTRLTVL.

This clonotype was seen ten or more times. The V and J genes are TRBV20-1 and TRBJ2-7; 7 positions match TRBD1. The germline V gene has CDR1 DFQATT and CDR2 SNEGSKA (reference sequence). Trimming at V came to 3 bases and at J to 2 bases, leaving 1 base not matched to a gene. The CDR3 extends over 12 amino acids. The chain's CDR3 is CSASTGAYEQYF. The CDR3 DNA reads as TGCAGTGCTAGCACAGGGGCCTACGAGCAGTACTTC.

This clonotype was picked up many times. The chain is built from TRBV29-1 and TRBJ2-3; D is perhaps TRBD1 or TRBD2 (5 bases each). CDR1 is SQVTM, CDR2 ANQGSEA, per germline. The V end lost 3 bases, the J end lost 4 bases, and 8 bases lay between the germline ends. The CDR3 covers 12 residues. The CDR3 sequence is CSVDQGADTQYF. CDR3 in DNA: TGCAGCGTTGATCAGGGAGCAGATACGCAGTATTTT.

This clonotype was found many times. CDR3 nucleotides: TGTGCCAGCAGCCCCGGGCCCGTCCTAGCCGTCCCCCGGGACACTGAAGCTTTCTTT. Residues: CASSPGPVLAVPRDTEAFF. The J gene is TRBJ1-1, the V gene TRBV28; D not certain. V was clipped by 6 bases and J by 3 bases, with 29 bases between them. The CDR3 is made up of 19 amino acids. Germline V gives CDR1 MDHEN, CDR2 SYDVKM.

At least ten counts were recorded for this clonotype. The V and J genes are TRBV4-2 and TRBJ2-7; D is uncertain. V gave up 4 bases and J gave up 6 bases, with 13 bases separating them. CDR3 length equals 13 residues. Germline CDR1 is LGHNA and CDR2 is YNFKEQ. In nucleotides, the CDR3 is TGTGCCAGCAGCCGACGTGATCGAGGCGAGCAGTACTTC. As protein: CASSRRDRGEQYF.

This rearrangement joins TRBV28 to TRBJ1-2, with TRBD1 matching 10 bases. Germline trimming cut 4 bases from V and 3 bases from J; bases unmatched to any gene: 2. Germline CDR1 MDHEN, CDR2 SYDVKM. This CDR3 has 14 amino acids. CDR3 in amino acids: CASSSTGGDYGYTF. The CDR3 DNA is TGTGCCAGCAGTTCGACAGGGGGCGACTATGGCTACACCTTC.

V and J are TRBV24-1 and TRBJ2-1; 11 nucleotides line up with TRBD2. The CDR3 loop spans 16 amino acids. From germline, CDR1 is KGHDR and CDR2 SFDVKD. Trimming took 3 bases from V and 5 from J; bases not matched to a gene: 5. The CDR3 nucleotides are TGTGCCACCAGTGATAGAGCTAGCGGGAGGAACAATGAGCAGTTCTTC. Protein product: CATSDRASGRNNEQFF.

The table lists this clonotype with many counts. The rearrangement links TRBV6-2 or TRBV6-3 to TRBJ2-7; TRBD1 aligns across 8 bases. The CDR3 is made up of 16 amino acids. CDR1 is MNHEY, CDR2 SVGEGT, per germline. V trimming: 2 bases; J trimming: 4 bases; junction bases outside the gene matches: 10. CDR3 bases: TGTGCCAGCAGTTACAAGGCGGGACAGGATCGGTACGAGCAGTACTTC. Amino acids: CASSYKAGQDRYEQYF.

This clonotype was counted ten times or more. The chain's CDR3 is CATLSGEYNSPLHF. Here the CDR3 DNA reads TGTGCCACCTTATCCGGGGAATATAATTCACCCCTCCACTTT. V is TRBV15 and J is TRBJ1-6, with D uncertain. The CDR3 extends over 14 amino acids. CDR1 is LNHNV and CDR2 is YYDKDF in the germline V gene (reference sequence). Trimming took off 8 bases at V and 4 bases at J, with 12 bases between the two ends.

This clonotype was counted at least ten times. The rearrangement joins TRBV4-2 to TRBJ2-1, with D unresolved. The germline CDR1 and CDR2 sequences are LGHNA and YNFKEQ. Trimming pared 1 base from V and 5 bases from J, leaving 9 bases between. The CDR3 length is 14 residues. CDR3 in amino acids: CASSQVRDNNEQFF. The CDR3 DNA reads TGTGCCAGCAGCCAAGTGCGTGACAACAATGAGCAGTTCTTC.

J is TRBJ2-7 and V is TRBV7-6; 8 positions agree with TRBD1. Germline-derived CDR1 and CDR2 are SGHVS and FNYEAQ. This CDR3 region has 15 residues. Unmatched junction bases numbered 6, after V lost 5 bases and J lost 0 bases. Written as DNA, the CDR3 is TGTGCCAGCAGCCCTGGGACAGGCAGCTCCTACGAGCAGTACTTC. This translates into CASSPGTGSSYEQYF.

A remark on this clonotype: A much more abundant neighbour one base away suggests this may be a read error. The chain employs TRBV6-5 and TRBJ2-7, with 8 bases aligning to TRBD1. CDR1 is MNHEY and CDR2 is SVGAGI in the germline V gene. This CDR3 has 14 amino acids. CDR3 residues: CASSSTGAPYEHYF. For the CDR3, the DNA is TGTGCCAGCAGTTCGACAGGGGCGCCCTACGAGCATTACTTC.

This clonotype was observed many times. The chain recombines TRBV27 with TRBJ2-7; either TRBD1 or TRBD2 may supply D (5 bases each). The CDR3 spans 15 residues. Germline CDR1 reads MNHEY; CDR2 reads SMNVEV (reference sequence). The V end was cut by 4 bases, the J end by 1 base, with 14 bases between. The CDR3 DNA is TGTGCCAGCAGTTCTACCGGGGCTCATTCCTACGAGCAGTACTTC. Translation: CASSSTGAHSYEQYF.

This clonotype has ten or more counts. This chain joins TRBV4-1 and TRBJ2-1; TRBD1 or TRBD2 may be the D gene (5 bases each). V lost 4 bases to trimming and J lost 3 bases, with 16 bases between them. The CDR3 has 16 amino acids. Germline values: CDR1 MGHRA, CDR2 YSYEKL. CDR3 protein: CASSRRHGASYNEQFF. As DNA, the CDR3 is TGCGCCAGCAGCCGCCGTCACGGGGCCAGCTACAATGAGCAGTTCTTC.

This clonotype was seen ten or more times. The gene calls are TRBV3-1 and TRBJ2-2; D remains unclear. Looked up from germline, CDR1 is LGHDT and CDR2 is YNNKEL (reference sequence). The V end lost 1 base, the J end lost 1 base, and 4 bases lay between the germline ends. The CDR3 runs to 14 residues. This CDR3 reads CASSQVVNTGELFF. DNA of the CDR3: TGTGCCAGCAGCCAAGTAGTGAACACCGGGGAGCTGTTTTTT.